The rows below give T cell receptor beta chains drawn from one sample of a study of blood T cell repertoires in COVID-19. TCRdb's table, derived via immunoSEQ multiplex PCR, lists solely in-frame clones and lacks some. The table shows 110,000 to 150,000 clones, with roughly 78% occurring only once. The sample consisted of peripheral blood. These receptors came from a man in his sixties with acute or convalescent COVID-19. Each CDR3 is given with its conserved first and last residue. D genes are given only for firm matches. The listing skips clone size in some rows; elsewhere it reads once, few, many or a size class.

clone_size: -; cdr3_length: 16; v_call: TRBV6-2/TRBV6-3; j_call: TRBJ2-3; d_call: -; cdr3_aa: CASSQPFYSGTDTQYF; cdr3_nt: TGTGCCAGCAGCCAGCCCTTCTATAGTGGCACAGATACGCAGTATTTT
clone_size: -; cdr3_length: 16; v_call: TRBV9; j_call: TRBJ2-2; d_call: TRBD1; cdr3_aa: CASSVEAGGLTGELFF; cdr3_nt: TGTGCCAGCAGCGTAGAGGCAGGGGGCCTCACCGGGGAGCTGTTTTTT
clone_size: -; cdr3_length: 13; v_call: TRBV7-3; j_call: TRBJ1-1; d_call: -; cdr3_aa: CASSLGGITEAFF; cdr3_nt: TGTGCCAGCAGCTTAGGGGGGATCACTGAAGCTTTCTTT
clone_size: -; cdr3_length: 18; v_call: TRBV27; j_call: TRBJ1-1; d_call: TRBD1; cdr3_aa: CASSPITRTGRGVTEAFF; cdr3_nt: TGTGCCAGCAGTCCCATCACAAGGACAGGGCGCGGCGTCACTGAAGCTTTCTTT
clone_size: -; cdr3_length: 16; v_call: TRBV3-1/TRBV3-2; j_call: TRBJ1-3; d_call: -; cdr3_aa: CASSQFMGSSGNTIYF; cdr3_nt: TGTGCCAGCAGCCAATTCATGGGGAGCTCTGGAAACACCATATATTTT
clone_size: few; cdr3_length: 15; v_call: TRBV18; j_call: TRBJ2-3; d_call: TRBD1; cdr3_aa: CASSPPGQEGDTQYF; cdr3_nt: TGTGCCAGCTCACCACCGGGACAGGAAGGGGATACGCAGTATTTT
clone_size: -; cdr3_length: 17; v_call: TRBV18; j_call: TRBJ1-5; d_call: TRBD1; cdr3_aa: CASSPRGQGSLNQPQHF; cdr3_nt: TGTGCCAGCTCACCTCGGGGACAGGGGAGCCTCAATCAGCCCCAGCATTTT
clone_size: -; cdr3_length: 15; v_call: TRBV9; j_call: TRBJ1-2; d_call: TRBD1; cdr3_aa: CASSVGAGQPYGYTF; cdr3_nt: TGTGCCAGCAGCGTAGGCGCGGGACAGCCCTATGGCTACACCTTC
clone_size: -; cdr3_length: 19; v_call: TRBV7-9; j_call: TRBJ1-5; d_call: TRBD1; cdr3_aa: CASRIKGGDRAYSNQPQHF; cdr3_nt: TGTGCCAGCAGAATTAAGGGGGGGGACAGGGCCTATAGCAATCAGCCCCAGCATTTT
clone_size: -; cdr3_length: 18; v_call: TRBV10-3; j_call: TRBJ1-6; d_call: TRBD1; cdr3_aa: CAISESLIGTGGNSPLHF; cdr3_nt: TGTGCCATCAGTGAGAGCTTAATCGGGACAGGAGGTAATTCACCCCTCCACTTT
clone_size: few; cdr3_length: 17; v_call: TRBV6-2/TRBV6-3; j_call: TRBJ2-3; d_call: TRBD2; cdr3_aa: CASSRMTSGGLTDTQYF; cdr3_nt: TGTGCCAGCAGCCGGATGACTAGCGGGGGACTCACAGATACGCAGTATTTT
clone_size: -; cdr3_length: 16; v_call: TRBV20-1; j_call: TRBJ2-2; d_call: -; cdr3_aa: CSASVQGTKNTGELFF; cdr3_nt: TGCAGTGCTAGTGTACAGGGAACTAAGAACACCGGGGAGCTGTTTTTT
clone_size: -; cdr3_length: 11; v_call: TRBV28; j_call: TRBJ2-3; d_call: -; cdr3_aa: CASSLLDTQYF; cdr3_nt: TGTGCCAGCAGTTTACTAGATACGCAGTATTTT
clone_size: -; cdr3_length: 14; v_call: TRBV3-1/TRBV3-2; j_call: TRBJ2-7; d_call: -; cdr3_aa: CASSQGAVTYEQYF; cdr3_nt: TGTGCCAGCAGCCAAGGGGCCGTTACCTACGAGCAGTACTTC
clone_size: -; cdr3_length: 16; v_call: TRBV6-5; j_call: TRBJ2-2; d_call: -; cdr3_aa: CASSYMGTSNTGELFF; cdr3_nt: TGTGCCAGCAGTTACATGGGGACTTCCAACACCGGGGAGCTGTTTTTT
clone_size: -; cdr3_length: 13; v_call: TRBV28; j_call: TRBJ1-1; d_call: TRBD1; cdr3_aa: CASRVDRVTEAFF; cdr3_nt: TGTGCCAGCAGGGTGGACAGGGTGACTGAAGCTTTCTTT
clone_size: -; cdr3_length: 15; v_call: TRBV3-1/TRBV3-2; j_call: TRBJ2-2; d_call: TRBD1; cdr3_aa: CASSQTDRVTGELFF; cdr3_nt: TGTGCCAGCAGCCAAACTGACAGGGTGACCGGGGAGCTGTTTTTT
clone_size: -; cdr3_length: 14; v_call: TRBV4-2; j_call: TRBJ1-6; d_call: -; cdr3_aa: CASSPYPGDSPLHF; cdr3_nt: TGTGCCAGCAGCCCCTACCCGGGGGATTCACCCCTCCACTTT
clone_size: few; cdr3_length: 13; v_call: TRBV6-5; j_call: TRBJ1-1; d_call: -; cdr3_aa: CATGGTGNTEAFF; cdr3_nt: TGTGCCACCGGGGGAACAGGGAACACTGAAGCTTTCTTT
clone_size: -; cdr3_length: 15; v_call: TRBV28; j_call: TRBJ1-4; d_call: -; cdr3_aa: CASSLTGATNEKLFF; cdr3_nt: TGTGCCAGCAGTTTGACGGGAGCAACTAATGAAAAACTGTTTTTT
clone_size: -; cdr3_length: 16; v_call: TRBV6-6; j_call: TRBJ2-5; d_call: TRBD2; cdr3_aa: CASRDSGLAGVETQYF; cdr3_nt: TGTGCCAGCAGAGACAGCGGACTAGCGGGAGTGGAGACCCAGTACTTC
clone_size: few; cdr3_length: 14; v_call: TRBV5-1; j_call: TRBJ1-1; d_call: -; cdr3_aa: CASSPRGGNTEAFF; cdr3_nt: TGCGCCAGCAGCCCAAGGGGAGGGAACACTGAAGCTTTCTTT
clone_size: -; cdr3_length: 13; v_call: TRBV19; j_call: TRBJ1-2; d_call: TRBD1; cdr3_aa: CASSSQGVGGYTF; cdr3_nt: TGTGCCAGTTCCAGCCAGGGGGTCGGTGGCTACACCTTC
clone_size: -; cdr3_length: 15; v_call: TRBV3-1/TRBV3-2; j_call: TRBJ1-4; d_call: -; cdr3_aa: CASSLAGKGYEKLFF; cdr3_nt: TGTGCCAGCAGCCTTGCAGGGAAAGGGTATGAAAAACTGTTTTTT
clone_size: few; cdr3_length: 15; v_call: TRBV7-9; j_call: TRBJ2-6; d_call: -; cdr3_aa: CASSQVGFGANVLTF; cdr3_nt: TGTGCCAGCAGCCAGGTGGGCTTTGGGGCCAACGTCCTGACTTTC
clone_size: -; cdr3_length: 15; v_call: TRBV9; j_call: TRBJ1-2; d_call: TRBD1; cdr3_aa: CASSATSRGSYGYTF; cdr3_nt: TGTGCCAGCAGCGCTACCTCCAGGGGGAGCTATGGCTACACCTTC
clone_size: -; cdr3_length: 15; v_call: TRBV27; j_call: TRBJ2-7; d_call: TRBD1; cdr3_aa: CASSTPGTGGHEQYF; cdr3_nt: TGTGCCAGCAGTACCCCCGGGACAGGGGGTCACGAGCAGTACTTC
clone_size: once; cdr3_length: 14; v_call: TRBV7-8; j_call: TRBJ1-1; d_call: TRBD1; cdr3_aa: CASSLTGANTEAFF; cdr3_nt: TGTGCCAGCAGCTTAACAGGGGCGAACACTGAAGCTTTCTTT
clone_size: -; cdr3_length: 14; v_call: TRBV27; j_call: TRBJ2-5; d_call: -; cdr3_aa: CASSLLGSQETQYF; cdr3_nt: TGTGCCAGCAGTTTACTGGGGAGTCAAGAGACCCAGTACTTC
clone_size: -; cdr3_length: 13; v_call: TRBV6-2/TRBV6-3; j_call: TRBJ2-4; d_call: -; cdr3_aa: CASSFSRDSIQYF; cdr3_nt: TGTGCCAGCAGTTTTTCCCGGGACTCGATTCAGTACTTC
clone_size: -; cdr3_length: 12; v_call: TRBV12-3/TRBV12-4; j_call: TRBJ2-7; d_call: -; cdr3_aa: CASSLQFYEQYF; cdr3_nt: TGTGCCAGCAGTTTACAGTTCTACGAGCAGTACTTC
clone_size: -; cdr3_length: 15; v_call: TRBV5-4; j_call: TRBJ1-5; d_call: TRBD1; cdr3_aa: CASSLEPGGAQPQHF; cdr3_nt: TGTGCCAGCAGCTTGGAACCAGGGGGCGCCCAGCCCCAGCATTTT
clone_size: -; cdr3_length: 18; v_call: TRBV5-4; j_call: TRBJ2-2; d_call: TRBD2; cdr3_aa: CASSPRASGSIGTGELFF; cdr3_nt: TGTGCCAGCAGCCCCCGGGCTAGCGGGAGTATAGGCACCGGGGAGCTGTTTTTT
clone_size: -; cdr3_length: 14; v_call: TRBV6-2/TRBV6-3; j_call: TRBJ1-1; d_call: -; cdr3_aa: CASSSGPGLTEAFF; cdr3_nt: TGTGCCAGCAGTTCAGGGCCAGGGCTCACTGAAGCTTTCTTT
clone_size: -; cdr3_length: 17; v_call: TRBV7-9; j_call: TRBJ1-4; d_call: TRBD1; cdr3_aa: CASSRRTGAPAVEKLFF; cdr3_nt: TGTGCCAGCAGCCGTCGGACAGGGGCCCCTGCAGTTGAAAAACTGTTTTTT
clone_size: -; cdr3_length: 14; v_call: TRBV10-3; j_call: TRBJ2-7; d_call: TRBD2; cdr3_aa: CATGGRTNGYEQYF; cdr3_nt: TGTGCCACCGGGGGGAGAACGAACGGCTACGAGCAGTACTTC
clone_size: -; cdr3_length: 18; v_call: TRBV3-1/TRBV3-2; j_call: TRBJ2-7; d_call: -; cdr3_aa: CASSQDLGQNTSSYEQYF; cdr3_nt: TGTGCCAGCAGCCAAGATCTAGGACAGAATACGAGTTCCTACGAGCAGTACTTC
clone_size: -; cdr3_length: 16; v_call: TRBV18; j_call: TRBJ2-1; d_call: TRBD2; cdr3_aa: CASSPISSGSSNEQFF; cdr3_nt: TGTGCCAGCTCACCAATCTCTAGCGGGAGTAGCAATGAGCAGTTCTTC
clone_size: -; cdr3_length: 19; v_call: TRBV5-1; j_call: TRBJ2-3; d_call: -; cdr3_aa: CASNPAPGGSPTSTDTQYF; cdr3_nt: TGCGCCAGCAACCCAGCGCCCGGCGGGTCCCCCACTAGCACAGATACGCAGTATTTT
clone_size: -; cdr3_length: 13; v_call: TRBV12-3/TRBV12-4; j_call: TRBJ2-7; d_call: TRBD1; cdr3_aa: CASSWTGTYEQYF; cdr3_nt: TGTGCCAGCAGTTGGACAGGGACCTACGAGCAGTACTTC
clone_size: -; cdr3_length: 15; v_call: TRBV23-1; j_call: TRBJ2-7; d_call: -; cdr3_aa: CASSHHSPSSYEQYF; cdr3_nt: TGCGCCAGCAGTCATCACAGCCCCAGCTCCTACGAGCAGTACTTC
clone_size: -; cdr3_length: 15; v_call: TRBV5-4; j_call: TRBJ2-2; d_call: TRBD2; cdr3_aa: CASSTGLASTGELFF; cdr3_nt: TGTGCCAGCAGCACGGGACTAGCCTCCACCGGGGAGCTGTTTTTT
clone_size: -; cdr3_length: 15; v_call: TRBV5-1; j_call: TRBJ2-2; d_call: TRBD2; cdr3_aa: CASSSTGTSTGELFF; cdr3_nt: TGCGCCAGCAGCTCCACGGGGACTAGCACCGGGGAGCTGTTTTTT
clone_size: -; cdr3_length: 14; v_call: TRBV5-1; j_call: TRBJ1-1; d_call: -; cdr3_aa: CANPVLGGVTEAFF; cdr3_nt: TGCGCCAACCCCGTCTTGGGGGGGGTTACTGAAGCTTTCTTT
clone_size: -; cdr3_length: 17; v_call: TRBV19; j_call: TRBJ2-4; d_call: TRBD2; cdr3_aa: CASSIGRGTSPGNIQYF; cdr3_nt: TGTGCCAGTAGTATCGGGAGGGGGACTTCCCCGGGTAACATTCAGTACTTC
clone_size: few; cdr3_length: 12; v_call: TRBV28; j_call: TRBJ2-7; d_call: -; cdr3_aa: CASSAGLTEQYF; cdr3_nt: TGTGCCAGCAGTGCGGGACTTACCGAGCAGTACTTC
clone_size: -; cdr3_length: 13; v_call: TRBV27; j_call: TRBJ1-2; d_call: -; cdr3_aa: CASSLSAAYGYTF; cdr3_nt: TGTGCCAGCAGTTTATCGGCCGCCTATGGCTACACCTTC
clone_size: -; cdr3_length: 12; v_call: TRBV12-3/TRBV12-4; j_call: TRBJ2-1; d_call: -; cdr3_aa: CASSFFGNEQFF; cdr3_nt: TGTGCCAGCAGTTTTTTCGGCAATGAGCAGTTCTTC
clone_size: -; cdr3_length: 15; v_call: TRBV9; j_call: TRBJ2-1; d_call: -; cdr3_aa: CASSVGQGPYNEQFF; cdr3_nt: TGTGCCAGCAGCGTAGGGCAGGGCCCCTACAATGAGCAGTTCTTC
clone_size: -; cdr3_length: 14; v_call: TRBV3-1/TRBV3-2; j_call: TRBJ1-1; d_call: -; cdr3_aa: CASSHLDRNTEAFF; cdr3_nt: TGTGCCAGCAGCCATTTGGACAGAAACACTGAAGCTTTCTTT